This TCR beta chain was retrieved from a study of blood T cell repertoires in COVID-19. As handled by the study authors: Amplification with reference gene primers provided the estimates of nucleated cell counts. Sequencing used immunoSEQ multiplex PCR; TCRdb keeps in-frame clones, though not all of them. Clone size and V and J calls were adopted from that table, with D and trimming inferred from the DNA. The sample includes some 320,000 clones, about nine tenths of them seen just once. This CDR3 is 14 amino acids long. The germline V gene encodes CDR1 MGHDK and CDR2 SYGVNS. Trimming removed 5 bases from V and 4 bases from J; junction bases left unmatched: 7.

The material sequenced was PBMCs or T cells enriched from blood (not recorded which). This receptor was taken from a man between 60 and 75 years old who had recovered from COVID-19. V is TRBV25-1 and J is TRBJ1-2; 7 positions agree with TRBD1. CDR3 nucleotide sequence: TGTGCCAGCAGTCTCGTTCGGGACAGCTATGGCTACACCTTC. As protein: CASSLVRDSYGYTF.